The rows below give T cell receptor beta chains drawn from one sample of a study of blood T cell repertoires in COVID-19. Only in-frame clones appear in the TCRdb table, and some are missing; sequencing was by immunoSEQ multiplex PCR. Found here are fewer than 50,000 clones, roughly 82% of them singletons; the top ten hold 11% to 15%. Source material: peripheral blood. The receptor set was obtained from a human donor in a cohort sampled during active COVID-19. The CDR3 runs from the conserved cysteine through the conserved F or W. The order of the fields is J gene, V gene, clone size, D gene, CDR3 protein, CDR3 DNA. A D gene is named only where the DNA matches it firmly. Some rows have no size entry. The others give once, few or many, or a class for an expanded clone.

j_call: TRBJ1-2
v_call: TRBV6-5
clone_size: -
d_call: -
cdr3_aa: CASSYTTGSLGNGYTF
cdr3_nt: TGTGCCAGCAGTTACACAACCGGATCCCTAGGCAATGGCTACACCTTC

j_call: TRBJ2-1
v_call: TRBV3-1/TRBV3-2
clone_size: -
d_call: TRBD2
cdr3_aa: CASSRSGRGGEQFF
cdr3_nt: TGTGCCAGCAGCCGAAGCGGGAGGGGGGGTGAGCAGTTCTTC

j_call: TRBJ1-5
v_call: TRBV30
clone_size: -
d_call: -
cdr3_aa: CAWSVEQSNQPQHF
cdr3_nt: TGTGCCTGGAGTGTCGAACAGAGCAATCAGCCCCAGCATTTT

j_call: TRBJ1-4
v_call: TRBV4-2
clone_size: -
d_call: -
cdr3_aa: CASSLAGFNEKLFF
cdr3_nt: TGTGCCAGCAGCCTCGCGGGGTTCAATGAAAAACTGTTTTTT

j_call: TRBJ1-1
v_call: TRBV5-4
clone_size: -
d_call: TRBD1
cdr3_aa: CASSSVRGRWTEAFF
cdr3_nt: TGTGCCAGCAGCTCTGTCAGGGGGCGATGGACTGAAGCTTTCTTT

j_call: TRBJ2-7
v_call: TRBV11-1
clone_size: many
d_call: -
cdr3_aa: CASSLEQGGPYEQYF
cdr3_nt: TGTGCCAGCAGCTTAGAACAGGGCGGCCCCTACGAGCAGTACTTC

j_call: TRBJ2-1
v_call: TRBV5-1
clone_size: -
d_call: -
cdr3_aa: CASSYLPTNNEQFF
cdr3_nt: TGCGCCAGCAGTTATCTCCCTACGAACAATGAGCAGTTCTTC

j_call: TRBJ2-5
v_call: TRBV24-1
clone_size: -
d_call: TRBD1
cdr3_aa: CATSDATGEETQYF
cdr3_nt: TGTGCCACCAGTGACGCGACAGGGGAAGAGACCCAGTACTTC

j_call: TRBJ2-3
v_call: TRBV5-1
clone_size: -
d_call: -
cdr3_aa: CASSLPTGTDTQYF
cdr3_nt: TGCGCCAGCAGCTTGCCCACTGGCACAGATACGCAGTATTTT

j_call: TRBJ1-2
v_call: TRBV2
clone_size: -
d_call: TRBD1
cdr3_aa: CASSYLGQAYGYTF
cdr3_nt: TGTGCCAGCAGTTACCTAGGACAGGCCTATGGCTACACCTTC

j_call: TRBJ2-3
v_call: TRBV10-3
clone_size: -
d_call: TRBD2
cdr3_aa: CAISQRTSGSGDTQYF
cdr3_nt: TGTGCCATCAGCCAGAGGACTAGCGGGAGTGGGGATACGCAGTATTTT

j_call: TRBJ2-1
v_call: TRBV18
clone_size: -
d_call: -
cdr3_aa: CASSPSSGEQFF
cdr3_nt: TGTGCCAGCTCACCTTCATCAGGGGAGCAGTTCTTC

j_call: TRBJ1-3
v_call: TRBV5-1
clone_size: few
d_call: -
cdr3_aa: CASSSDSSSGNTIYF
cdr3_nt: TGCGCCAGCAGCTCGGACTCGAGCTCTGGAAACACCATATATTTT

j_call: TRBJ2-1
v_call: TRBV7-9
clone_size: once
d_call: -
cdr3_aa: CASSRLAASYNEQFF
cdr3_nt: TGTGCCAGCAGCAGGTTAGCGGCATCCTACAATGAGCAGTTCTTC

j_call: TRBJ2-7
v_call: TRBV18
clone_size: -
d_call: TRBD2
cdr3_aa: CASSPPGLATIEQYF
cdr3_nt: TGTGCCAGCTCACCACCAGGACTAGCTACCATCGAGCAGTACTTC

j_call: TRBJ1-5
v_call: TRBV15
clone_size: -
d_call: TRBD1
cdr3_aa: CATSRGDRSNQPQHF
cdr3_nt: TGTGCCACCAGCAGAGGGGACAGAAGCAATCAGCCCCAGCATTTT

j_call: TRBJ1-1
v_call: TRBV19
clone_size: -
d_call: -
cdr3_aa: CASSQPGHQNTEAFF
cdr3_nt: TGTGCCAGTAGCCAGCCGGGACACCAGAACACTGAAGCTTTCTTT

j_call: TRBJ2-1
v_call: TRBV5-1
clone_size: -
d_call: -
cdr3_aa: CASSLVRSSYNEQFF
cdr3_nt: TGCGCCAGCAGCTTGGTTAGAAGCTCCTACAATGAGCAGTTCTTC

j_call: TRBJ2-1
v_call: TRBV19
clone_size: -
d_call: TRBD1
cdr3_aa: CASSPGTGGNEQFF
cdr3_nt: TGTGCCAGTAGTCCCGGGACAGGGGGAAATGAGCAGTTCTTC

j_call: TRBJ1-1
v_call: TRBV28
clone_size: -
d_call: -
cdr3_aa: CASSPNPGTSFF
cdr3_nt: TGTGCCAGCAGCCCAAACCCTGGGACATCTTTCTTT

j_call: TRBJ2-2
v_call: TRBV24-1
clone_size: -
d_call: -
cdr3_aa: CATSGRLTGELFF
cdr3_nt: TGTGCCACCAGTGGCAGACTCACCGGGGAGCTGTTTTTT

j_call: TRBJ2-7
v_call: TRBV18
clone_size: -
d_call: TRBD2
cdr3_aa: CASSYSGTSYEQYF
cdr3_nt: TGTGCCAGCTCATATTCCGGGACTAGCTACGAGCAGTACTTC

j_call: TRBJ2-2
v_call: TRBV6-2/TRBV6-3
clone_size: -
d_call: TRBD2
cdr3_aa: CASSKGLEGTGELFF
cdr3_nt: TGTGCCAGCAGTAAGGGACTAGAGGGGACCGGGGAGCTGTTTTTT